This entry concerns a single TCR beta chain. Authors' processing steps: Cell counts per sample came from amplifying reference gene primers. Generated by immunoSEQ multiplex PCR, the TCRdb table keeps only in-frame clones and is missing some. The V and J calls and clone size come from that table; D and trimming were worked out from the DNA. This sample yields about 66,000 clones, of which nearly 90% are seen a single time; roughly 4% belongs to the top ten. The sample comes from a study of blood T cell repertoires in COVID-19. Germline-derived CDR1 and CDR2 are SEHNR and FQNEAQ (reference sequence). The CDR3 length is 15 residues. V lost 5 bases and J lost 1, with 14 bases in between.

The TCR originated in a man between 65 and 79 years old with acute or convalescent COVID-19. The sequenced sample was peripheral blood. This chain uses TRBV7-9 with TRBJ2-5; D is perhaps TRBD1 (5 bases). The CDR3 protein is CASSPLHGAQETQYF. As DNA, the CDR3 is TGTGCCAGCAGCCCCCTTCATGGGGCCCAAGAGACCCAGTACTTC.